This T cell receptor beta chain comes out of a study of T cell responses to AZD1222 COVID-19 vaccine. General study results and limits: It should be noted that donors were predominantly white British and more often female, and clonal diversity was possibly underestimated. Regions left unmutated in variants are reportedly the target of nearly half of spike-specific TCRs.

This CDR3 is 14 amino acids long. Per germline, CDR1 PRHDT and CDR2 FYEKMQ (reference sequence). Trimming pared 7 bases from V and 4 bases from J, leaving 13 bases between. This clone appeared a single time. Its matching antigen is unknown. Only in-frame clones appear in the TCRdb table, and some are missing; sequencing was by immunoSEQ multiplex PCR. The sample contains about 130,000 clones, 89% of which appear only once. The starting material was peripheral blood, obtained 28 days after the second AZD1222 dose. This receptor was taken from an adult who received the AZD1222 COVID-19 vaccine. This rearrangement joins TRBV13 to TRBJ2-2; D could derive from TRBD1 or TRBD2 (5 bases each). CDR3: CASTLLGATGELFF. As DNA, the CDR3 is TGTGCCAGCACCCTGCTCGGGGCCACCGGGGAGCTGTTTTTT.